The sequence of this T cell receptor beta chain was determined in a study of CD8+CD57+ T cells in acquired aplastic anemia. Genomic DNA templated the TCR beta VDJ and CDR3 profiling. TCRdb reprocessed the reads via MiXCR and lists one record per CDR3 protein. Of more than 250,000 distinct CDR3 sequences listed, roughly 50% are singletons. This clonotype was seen a handful of times. The CDR3 runs to 14 residues. Germline V CDR1 and CDR2: SGDLS, YYNGEE. V gave up 1 base and J gave up 7 bases, with 14 bases separating them. The clonotype originates from a human donor with severe aplastic anemia or a healthy control (not recorded which). The sequenced sample consisted of sorted CD4+, CD8+, or CD8+CD57+ T cells (not recorded which) from PBMCs. The V call is TRBV9, the J call TRBJ1-2; a weak D match, TRBD1 (6 bases). CDR3 bases: TGTGCCAGCAGCGTAAGAAGGGGGGGGGCTGGCTACACCTTC. Encoded protein: CASSVRRGGAGYTF.